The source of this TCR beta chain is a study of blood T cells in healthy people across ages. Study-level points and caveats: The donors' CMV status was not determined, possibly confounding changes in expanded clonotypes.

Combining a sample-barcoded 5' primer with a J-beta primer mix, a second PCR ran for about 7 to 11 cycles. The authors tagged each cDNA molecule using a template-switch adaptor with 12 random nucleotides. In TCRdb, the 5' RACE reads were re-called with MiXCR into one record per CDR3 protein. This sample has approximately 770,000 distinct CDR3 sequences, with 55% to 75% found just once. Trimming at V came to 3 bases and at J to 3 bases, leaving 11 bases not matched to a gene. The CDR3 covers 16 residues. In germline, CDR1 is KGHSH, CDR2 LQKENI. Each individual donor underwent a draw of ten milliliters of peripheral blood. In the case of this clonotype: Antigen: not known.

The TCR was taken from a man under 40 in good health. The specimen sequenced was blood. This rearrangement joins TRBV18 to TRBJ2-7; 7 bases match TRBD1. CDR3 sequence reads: CASSPTTGASLYEQYF. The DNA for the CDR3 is TGTGCCAGCTCACCTACTACAGGGGCCTCACTCTACGAGCAGTACTTC.